These T cell receptor beta chains were read from a single sample in a study of OX40 agonist ivuxolimab in advanced cancers. Data came from immunoSEQ multiplex PCR; TCRdb stores just in-frame clones and leaves some out. Of approximately 82,000 clones in the sample, over 70% were seen once. Sample: CD4+ or CD8+ T cells sorted from blood, taken in a trial of the OX40 agonist ivuxolimab. The receptors come from an adult with an advanced solid tumor such as melanoma, head and neck, liver or kidney cancer. Each CDR3 is given with its conserved first and last residue. Fields, in order: D gene, J gene, clone size, V gene, CDR3 protein, CDR3 DNA. A D gene is named only where the DNA matches it firmly. A row's size may be missing; if present it is once, few, many or a size class.

NA TRBJ1-3 NA TRBV30 CAWSFIPHSGNTIYF TGTGCCTGGAGTTTTATCCCCCACTCTGGAAACACCATATATTTT
NA TRBJ2-7 few TRBV15 CATSRAGGGYEQYF TGTGCCACCAGCAGAGCTGGGGGCGGCTACGAGCAGTACTTC
NA TRBJ1-5 few TRBV30 CAWSAREFSNQPQHF TGTGCCTGGAGTGCCCGGGAATTTAGCAATCAGCCCCAGCATTTT
NA TRBJ2-7 NA TRBV15 CATSRDPPAEQYF TGTGCCACCAGCAGAGATCCGCCGGCCGAGCAGTACTTC
NA TRBJ2-3 NA TRBV9 CASSPGLNTDTQYF TGTGCCAGCAGCCCGGGACTGAACACAGATACGCAGTATTTT
NA TRBJ1-2 NA TRBV19 CASSSGLVDGYTF TGTGCCAGTAGTAGCGGACTGGTGGATGGCTACACCTTC
NA TRBJ2-7 NA TRBV5-1 CASSLDGTGSYEQYF TGCGCCAGCAGCTTGGATGGGACCGGATCCTACGAGCAGTACTTC
NA TRBJ1-3 once TRBV29-1 CSVVTTSGPGNTIYF TGCAGCGTGGTTACGACCTCGGGCCCTGGAAACACCATATATTTT
NA TRBJ2-2 once TRBV5-1 CASSLRGAANTGELFF TGCGCCAGCAGCTTAAGGGGGGCGGCGAACACCGGGGAGCTGTTTTTT
NA TRBJ1-2 NA TRBV19 CASHWGTATNYGYTF TGTGCCAGTCACTGGGGTACAGCTACTAACTATGGCTACACCTTC
NA TRBJ1-5 NA TRBV28 CASPNSNQPQHF TGTGCCAGCCCCAATAGCAATCAGCCCCAGCATTTT
NA TRBJ2-7 NA TRBV9 CASSSRDGNEQYF TGTGCCAGCAGCTCCCGGGATGGTAACGAGCAGTACTTC
TRBD1 TRBJ1-4 NA TRBV2 CASGRYPGQQGKLFF TGTGCCAGCGGCCGTTATCCGGGACAGCAAGGAAAACTGTTTTTT
NA TRBJ1-5 once TRBV10-2 CASSEMGGNQPQHF TGCGCCAGCAGTGAGATGGGGGGCAATCAGCCCCAGCATTTT
NA TRBJ2-6 NA TRBV21-1 CASSKENTVSPGANVLTF TGTGCCAGCAGCAAAGAGAACACAGTAAGCCCTGGGGCCAACGTCCTGACTTTC